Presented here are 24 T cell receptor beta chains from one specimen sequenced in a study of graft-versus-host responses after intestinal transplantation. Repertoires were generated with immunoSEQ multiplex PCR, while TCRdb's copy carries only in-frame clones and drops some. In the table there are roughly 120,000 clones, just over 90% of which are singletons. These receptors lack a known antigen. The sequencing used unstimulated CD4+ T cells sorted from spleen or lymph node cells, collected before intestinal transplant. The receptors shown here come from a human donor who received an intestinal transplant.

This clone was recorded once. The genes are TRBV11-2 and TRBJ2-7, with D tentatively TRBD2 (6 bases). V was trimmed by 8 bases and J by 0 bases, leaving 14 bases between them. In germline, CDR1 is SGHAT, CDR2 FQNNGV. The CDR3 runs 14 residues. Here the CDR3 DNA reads TGTGCCAGCCAAACCGGGACTCGCTCCTACGAGCAGTACTTC. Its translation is CASQTGTRSYEQYF.

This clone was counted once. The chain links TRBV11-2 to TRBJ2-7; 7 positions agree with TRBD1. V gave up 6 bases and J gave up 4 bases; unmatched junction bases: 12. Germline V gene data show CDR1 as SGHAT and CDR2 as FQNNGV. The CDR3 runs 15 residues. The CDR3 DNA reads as TGTGCCAGCAGTTCACGACAGGGCTCTCTGTACGAGCAGTACTTC. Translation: CASSSRQGSLYEQYF. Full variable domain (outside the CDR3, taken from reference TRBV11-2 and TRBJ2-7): EAGVAQSPRYKIIEKRQSVAFWCNPISGHATLYWYQQILGQGPKLLIQFQNNGVVDDSQLPKDRFSAERLKGVDSTLKIQPAKLEDSAVYLCASSSRQGSLYEQYFGPGTRLTVT.

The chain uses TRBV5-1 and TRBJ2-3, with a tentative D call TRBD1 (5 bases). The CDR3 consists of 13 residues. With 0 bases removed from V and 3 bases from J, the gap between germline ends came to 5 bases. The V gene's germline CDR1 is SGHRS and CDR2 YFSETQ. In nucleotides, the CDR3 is TGCGCCAGCAGCTTGGACAGGACAGATACGCAGTATTTT. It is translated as CASSLDRTDTQYF.

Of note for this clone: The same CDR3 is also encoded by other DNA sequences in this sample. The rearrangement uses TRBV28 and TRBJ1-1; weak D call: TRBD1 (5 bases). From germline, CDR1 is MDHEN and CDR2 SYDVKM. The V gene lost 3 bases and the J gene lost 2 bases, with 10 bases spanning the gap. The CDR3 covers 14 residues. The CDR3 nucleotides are TGTGCCAGCAGTTTGGGGGGAGTAAACACTGAAGCTTTCTTT. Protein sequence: CASSLGGVNTEAFF.

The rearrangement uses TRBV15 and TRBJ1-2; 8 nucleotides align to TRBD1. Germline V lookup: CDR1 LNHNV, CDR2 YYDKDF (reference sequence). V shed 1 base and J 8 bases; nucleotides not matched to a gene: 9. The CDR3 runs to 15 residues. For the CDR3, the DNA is TGTGCCACCAGCAGAGCTGAGACAGGGGCGGGGGGCTACACCTTC. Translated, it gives CATSRAETGAGGYTF.

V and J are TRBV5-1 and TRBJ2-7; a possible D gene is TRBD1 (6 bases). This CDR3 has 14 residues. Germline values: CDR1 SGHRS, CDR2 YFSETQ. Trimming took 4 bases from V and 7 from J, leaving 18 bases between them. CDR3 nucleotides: TGCGCCAGCAGCCAGGGGCAGCCAGTACGAGAGCAGTACTTC. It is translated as CASSQGQPVREQYF.

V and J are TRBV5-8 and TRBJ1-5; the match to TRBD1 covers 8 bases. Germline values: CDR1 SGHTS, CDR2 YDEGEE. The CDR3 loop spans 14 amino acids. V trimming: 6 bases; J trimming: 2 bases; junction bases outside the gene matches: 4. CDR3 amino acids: CASNSGQGNQPQHF. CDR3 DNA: TGTGCCAGCAACTCGGGACAGGGCAATCAGCCCCAGCATTTT. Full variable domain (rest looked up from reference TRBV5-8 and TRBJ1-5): EAGVTQSPTHLIKTRGQQATLRCSPISGHTSVYWYQQALGLGLQFLLWYDEGEERNRGNFPPRFSGRQFPNYSSELNVNALELEDSALYLCASNSGQGNQPQHFGDGTRLSIL.

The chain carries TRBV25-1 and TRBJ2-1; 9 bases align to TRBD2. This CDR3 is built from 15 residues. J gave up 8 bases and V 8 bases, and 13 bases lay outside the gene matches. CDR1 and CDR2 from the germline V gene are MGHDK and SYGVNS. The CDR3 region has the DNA TGTGCCAGCGGGAAATCTAGCGGGATAGGCGATGAGCAGTTCTTC. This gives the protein CASGKSSGIGDEQFF.

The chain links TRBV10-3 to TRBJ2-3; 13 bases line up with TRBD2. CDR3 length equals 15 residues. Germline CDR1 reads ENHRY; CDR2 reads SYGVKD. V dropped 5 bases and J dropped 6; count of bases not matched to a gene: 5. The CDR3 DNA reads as TGTGCCATCAGTAGACGGACTAGCGGGAGCGATACGCAGTATTTT. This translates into CAISRRTSGSDTQYF.

In nucleotides, the CDR3 is TGTGCCAGCAGCTTACGCGACAGGGGCAATGAGCAGTTCTTC. This encodes CASSLRDRGNEQFF. V usage is TRBV7-8 and J usage is TRBJ2-1, with 8 bases matching TRBD1. Germline V lookup: CDR1 SGHVS, CDR2 FQNEAQ. The CDR3 spans 14 residues. The ends lost 2 bases at V and 6 bases at J; junction bases unmatched: 3.

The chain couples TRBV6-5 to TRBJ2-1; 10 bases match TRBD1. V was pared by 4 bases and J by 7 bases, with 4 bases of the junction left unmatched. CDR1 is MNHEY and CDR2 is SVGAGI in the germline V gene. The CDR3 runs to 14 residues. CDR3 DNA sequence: TGTGCCAGCAGTTGGGACAGGGGCGGGAATGAGCAGTTCTTC. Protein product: CASSWDRGGNEQFF.

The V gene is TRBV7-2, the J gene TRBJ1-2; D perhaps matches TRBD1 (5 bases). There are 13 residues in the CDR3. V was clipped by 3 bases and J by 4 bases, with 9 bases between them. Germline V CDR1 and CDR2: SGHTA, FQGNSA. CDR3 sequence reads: CASSLGGVYGYTF. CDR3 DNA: TGTGCCAGCAGCTTGGGAGGGGTCTATGGCTACACCTTC.

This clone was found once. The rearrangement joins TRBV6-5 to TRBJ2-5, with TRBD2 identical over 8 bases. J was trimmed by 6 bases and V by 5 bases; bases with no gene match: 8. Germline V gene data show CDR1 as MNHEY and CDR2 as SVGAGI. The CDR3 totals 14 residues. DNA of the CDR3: TGTGCCAGCAGTGCCCGGGGGGGGGTGAAGACCCAGTACTTC. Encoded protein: CASSARGGVKTQYF.

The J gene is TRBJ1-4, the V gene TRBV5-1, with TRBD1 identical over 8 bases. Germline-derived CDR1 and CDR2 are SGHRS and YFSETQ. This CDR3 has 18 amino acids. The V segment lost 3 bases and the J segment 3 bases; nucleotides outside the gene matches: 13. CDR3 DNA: TGCGCCAGCAGCTCAGGGGGCGGGGTCGTATTTTCTAATGAAAAACTGTTTTTT. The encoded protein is CASSSGGGVVFSNEKLFF.

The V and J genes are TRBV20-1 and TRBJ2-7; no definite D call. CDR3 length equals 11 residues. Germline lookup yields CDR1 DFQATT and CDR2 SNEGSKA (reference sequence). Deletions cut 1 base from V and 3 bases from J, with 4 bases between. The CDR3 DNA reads TGCAGTGCTAGAGTCAGCTACGAGCAGTACTTC. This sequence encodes CSARVSYEQYF.

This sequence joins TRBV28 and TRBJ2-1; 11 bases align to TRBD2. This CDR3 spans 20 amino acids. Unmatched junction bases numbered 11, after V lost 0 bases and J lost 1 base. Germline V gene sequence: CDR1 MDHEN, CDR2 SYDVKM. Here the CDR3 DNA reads TGTGCCAGCAGTTTATGGGGACTAGCGGCCGAGGGTAAGTCCTACAATGAGCAGTTCTTC. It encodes CASSLWGLAAEGKSYNEQFF.

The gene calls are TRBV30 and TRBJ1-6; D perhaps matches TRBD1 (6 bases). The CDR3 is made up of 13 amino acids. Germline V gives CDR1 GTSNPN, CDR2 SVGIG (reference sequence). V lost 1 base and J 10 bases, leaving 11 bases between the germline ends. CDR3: CAWSAIRGSPLHF. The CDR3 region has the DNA TGTGCCTGGAGTGCAATCAGGGGATCACCCCTCCACTTT.

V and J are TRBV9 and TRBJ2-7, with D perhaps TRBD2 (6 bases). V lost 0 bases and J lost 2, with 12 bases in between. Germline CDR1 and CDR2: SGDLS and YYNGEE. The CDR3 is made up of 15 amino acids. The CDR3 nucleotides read TGTGCCAGCAGCGTAGGTAGCGGATACCCCTACGAGCAGTACTTC. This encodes CASSVGSGYPYEQYF.

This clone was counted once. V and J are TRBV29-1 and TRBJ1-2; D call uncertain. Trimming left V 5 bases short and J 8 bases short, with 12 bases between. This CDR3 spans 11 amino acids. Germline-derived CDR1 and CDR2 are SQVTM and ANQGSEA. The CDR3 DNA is TGCAGCGTTCTTAGTACGGAGGGCTACACCTTC. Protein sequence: CSVLSTEGYTF. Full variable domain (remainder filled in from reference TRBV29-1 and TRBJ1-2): SAVISQKPSRDICQRGTSLTIQCQVDSQVTMMFWYRQQPGQSLTLIATANQGSEATYESGFVIDKFPISRPNLTFSTLTVSNMSPEDSSIYLCSVLSTEGYTFGSGTRLTVV.

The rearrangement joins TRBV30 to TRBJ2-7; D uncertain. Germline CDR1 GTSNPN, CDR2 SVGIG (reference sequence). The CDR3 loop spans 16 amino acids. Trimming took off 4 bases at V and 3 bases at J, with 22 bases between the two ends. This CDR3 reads CAWKSLSLQAHYEQYF. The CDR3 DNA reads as TGTGCCTGGAAATCGTTAAGTCTCCAGGCCCACTACGAGCAGTACTTC.

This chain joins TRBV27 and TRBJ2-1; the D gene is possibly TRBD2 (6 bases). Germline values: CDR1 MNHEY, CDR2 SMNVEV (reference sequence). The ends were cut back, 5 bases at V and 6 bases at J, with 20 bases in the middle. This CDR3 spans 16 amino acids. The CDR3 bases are TGTGCCAGCAGTCCTCAAGTGACTAGGCCCTCCAATGAGCAGTTCTTC. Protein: CASSPQVTRPSNEQFF.

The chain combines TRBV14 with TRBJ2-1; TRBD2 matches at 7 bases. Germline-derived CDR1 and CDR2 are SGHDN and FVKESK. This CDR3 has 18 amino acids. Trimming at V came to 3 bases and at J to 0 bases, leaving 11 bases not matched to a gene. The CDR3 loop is CASSHLKSGGRSYNEQFF. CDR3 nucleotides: TGTGCCAGCAGCCACCTCAAATCGGGAGGCCGCTCCTACAATGAGCAGTTCTTC.

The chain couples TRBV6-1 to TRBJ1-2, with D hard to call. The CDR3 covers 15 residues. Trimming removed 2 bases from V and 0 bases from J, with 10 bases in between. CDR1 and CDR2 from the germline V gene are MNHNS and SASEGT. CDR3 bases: TGTGCCAGCAGTGAAAAGAGACTTTCTAACTATGGCTACACCTTC. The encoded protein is CASSEKRLSNYGYTF.

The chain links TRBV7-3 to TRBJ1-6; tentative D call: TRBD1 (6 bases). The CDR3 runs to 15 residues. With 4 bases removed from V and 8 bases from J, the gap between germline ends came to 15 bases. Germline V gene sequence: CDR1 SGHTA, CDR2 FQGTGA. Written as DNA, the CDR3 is TGTGCCAGCAGCTCCTCGGGGGGCCGCTATTCACCCCTCCACTTT. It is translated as CASSSSGGRYSPLHF.